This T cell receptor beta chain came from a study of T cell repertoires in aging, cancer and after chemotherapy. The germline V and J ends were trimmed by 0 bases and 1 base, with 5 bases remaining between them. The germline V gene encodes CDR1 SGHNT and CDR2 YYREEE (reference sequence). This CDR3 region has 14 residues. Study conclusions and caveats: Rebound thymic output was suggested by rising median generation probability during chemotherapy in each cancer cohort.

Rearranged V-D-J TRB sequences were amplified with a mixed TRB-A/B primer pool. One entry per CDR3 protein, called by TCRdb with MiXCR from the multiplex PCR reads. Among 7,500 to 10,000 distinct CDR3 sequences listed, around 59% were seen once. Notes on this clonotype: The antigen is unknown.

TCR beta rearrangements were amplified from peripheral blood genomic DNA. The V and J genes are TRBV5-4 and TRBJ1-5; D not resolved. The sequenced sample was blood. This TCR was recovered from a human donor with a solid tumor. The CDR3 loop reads CASSLAGSNQPQHF. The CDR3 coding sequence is TGTGCCAGCAGCTTGGCCGGCAGCAATCAGCCCCAGCATTTT.